The 5 T cell receptor beta chains below all came from one sample that was sequenced in a study of CD8 T cells in ankylosing spondylitis. Overall study findings and caveats: The study identified a TCR beta motif of several highly homologous variants that appeared characteristic of ankylosing spondylitis blood.

TCRdb re-called the 5' RACE reads with MiXCR, one entry per CDR3 protein. The profile shows around 450,000 distinct CDR3 sequences, about 24% of them singletons. No antigens are known for them. Specimen: blood, either unsorted or a sorted T cell fraction (not recorded which). All receptors derive from a male donor with ankylosing spondylitis.

The genes are TRBV25-1 and TRBJ1-2; tentative D call: TRBD1 (6 bases). The CDR3 has 16 residues. Per germline, CDR1 MGHDK and CDR2 SYGVNS. V lost 1 base and J lost 3, with 15 bases in between. The DNA of the CDR3 is TGTGCCAGCAGTGAATGGGGGGGCAGGGCCCACTATGGCTACACCTTC. It translates to CASSEWGGRAHYGYTF.

The V call is TRBV29-1, the J call TRBJ2-5, with 9 bases lining up with TRBD1. Germline CDR1 is SQVTM and CDR2 is ANQGSEA. Trimming took 8 bases from V and 5 from J; bases not matched to a gene: 6. This CDR3 spans 12 amino acids. The CDR3 protein is CSLQGAGETQYF. The CDR3 coding sequence is TGCAGCTTACAGGGGGCTGGGGAGACCCAGTACTTC.

This clonotype was counted between two and nine times. The V gene is TRBV24-1, the J gene TRBJ2-1; D may be TRBD2 (5 bases). This CDR3 has 16 amino acids. The germline V gene encodes CDR1 KGHDR and CDR2 SFDVKD. Trimming stripped 3 bases from V and 9 bases from J, with 20 bases between. The CDR3 protein is CATSDGPGSRASEQFF. CDR3 bases: TGTGCCACCAGTGATGGTCCGGGAAGTCGGGCCAGTGAGCAGTTCTTC.

This chain uses TRBV12-3 or TRBV12-4 with TRBJ2-5, with D maybe TRBD1 (5 bases). CDR3 length: 13 residues. The V end lost 6 bases, the J end lost 3 bases, and 11 bases lay between the germline ends. CDR3 bases: TGTGCCAGCAGCCAGGGTATTGAAGAGACCCAGTACTTC. Translation: CASSQGIEETQYF.

This clonotype was counted at least ten times. The CDR3 nucleotides read TGCAGTGCCCCAAGACAGTCGAACACTGAAGCTTTCTTT. Protein: CSAPRQSNTEAFF. V gene TRBV20-1 combines with J gene TRBJ1-1; tentatively, D is TRBD1 (5 bases). Germline CDR1 is DFQATT and CDR2 is SNEGSKA (reference sequence). This CDR3 has 13 residues. The V and J ends lost 6 bases and 1 base respectively, with 12 bases between them.